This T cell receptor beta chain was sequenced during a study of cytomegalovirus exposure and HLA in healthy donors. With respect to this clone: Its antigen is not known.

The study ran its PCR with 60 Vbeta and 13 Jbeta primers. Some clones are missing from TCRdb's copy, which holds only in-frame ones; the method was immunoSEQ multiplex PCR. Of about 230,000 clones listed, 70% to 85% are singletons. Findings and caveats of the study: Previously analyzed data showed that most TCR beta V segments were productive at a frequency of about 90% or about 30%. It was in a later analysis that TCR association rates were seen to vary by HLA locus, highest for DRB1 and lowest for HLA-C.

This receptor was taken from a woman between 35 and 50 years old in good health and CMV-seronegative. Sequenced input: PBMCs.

The CDR3 region is CASMRGTNNEQFF. Written as DNA, the CDR3 is TGTGCCAGCATGCGGGGGACAAACAATGAGCAGTTCTTC. This chain links TRBV6-6 with TRBJ2-1, with a weak D call TRBD2 (7 bases). The V end was cut by 7 bases, the J end by 5 bases, with 12 bases between. The CDR3 totals 13 residues. Germline V CDR1 and CDR2: MNHNY, SVGAGI (reference sequence).